Below, one TCR beta chain is given with its context. The V gene's germline CDR1 is SGHTA and CDR2 FQGNSA. This CDR3 is 18 amino acids long. Trimming removed 5 bases at V and 5 bases at J, with 27 bases between. The data were obtained in a study of beta chain features in type 1 diabetes. For the study at large: Age and gender were similar between patients and healthy donors, as were cell yields.

Every bit of the isolated RNA underwent reverse transcription, so sequencing read expressed TCRB transcripts. Generated by immunoSEQ multiplex PCR, the TCRdb table keeps only in-frame clones and is missing some. The sample shows around 44,000 clones, approximately 53% of them seen only once. Sequenced input: stem cell memory CD4+ T cells from blood. The chain is built from TRBV7-2 and TRBJ1-2; tentatively, D is TRBD1 (5 bases). The receptor comes from a young woman in good health. The CDR3 loop reads CASSLMARGPGYGYGYTF. Here the CDR3 DNA reads TGTGCCAGCAGCCTAATGGCTAGGGGCCCTGGATACGGATATGGCTACACCTTC.